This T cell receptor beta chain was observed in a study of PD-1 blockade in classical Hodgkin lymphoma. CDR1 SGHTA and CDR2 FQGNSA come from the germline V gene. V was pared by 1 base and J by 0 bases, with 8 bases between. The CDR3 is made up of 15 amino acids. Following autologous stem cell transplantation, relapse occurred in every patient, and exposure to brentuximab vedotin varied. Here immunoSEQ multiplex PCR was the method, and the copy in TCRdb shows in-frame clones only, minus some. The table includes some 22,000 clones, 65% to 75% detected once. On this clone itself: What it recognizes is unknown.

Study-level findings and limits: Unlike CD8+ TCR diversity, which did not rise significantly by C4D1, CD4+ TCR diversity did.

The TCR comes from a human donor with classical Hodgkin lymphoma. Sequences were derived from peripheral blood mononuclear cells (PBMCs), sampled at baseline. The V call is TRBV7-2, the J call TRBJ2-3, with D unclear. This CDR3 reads CASSLVVKSTDTQYF. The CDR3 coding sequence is TGTGCCAGCAGCTTAGTCGTTAAAAGCACAGATACGCAGTATTTT.